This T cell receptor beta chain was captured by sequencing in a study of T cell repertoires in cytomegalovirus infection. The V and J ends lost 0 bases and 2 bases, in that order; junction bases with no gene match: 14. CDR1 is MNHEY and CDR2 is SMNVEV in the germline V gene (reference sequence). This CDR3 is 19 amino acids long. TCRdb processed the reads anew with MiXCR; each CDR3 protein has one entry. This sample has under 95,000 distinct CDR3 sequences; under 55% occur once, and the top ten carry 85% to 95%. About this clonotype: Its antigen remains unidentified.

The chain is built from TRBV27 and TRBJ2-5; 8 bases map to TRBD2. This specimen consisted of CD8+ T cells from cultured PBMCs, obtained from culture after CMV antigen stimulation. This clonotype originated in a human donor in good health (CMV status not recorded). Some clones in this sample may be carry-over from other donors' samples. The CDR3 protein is CASSLSGLPRTSGQETQYF. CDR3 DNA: TGTGCCAGCAGTTTATCCGGGCTTCCTCGAACTAGCGGACAAGAGACCCAGTACTTC.